Only a few counts were recorded for the clone carrying this T cell receptor (beta chain). The table came from immunoSEQ multiplex PCR; TCRdb's copy has only in-frame clones and leaves some out. In the table there are about 100,000 clones, roughly nine tenths of which are singletons. V lost 1 base and J 6 bases, leaving 10 bases between the germline ends. CDR3 size: 14 residues. Per germline, CDR1 KGHSH and CDR2 LQKENI. The data are from a study of control samples from healthy donors and cancer patients. The clonotype was recovered from a woman in her fifties or sixties in good health. V usage is TRBV18 and J usage is TRBJ1-5, with a weak D call TRBD1 (6 bases). Sequenced: blood. DNA for the CDR3: TGTGCCAGCTCACCACACAGGGTGGGTCAGCCCCAGCATTTT. Translated: CASSPHRVGQPQHF. The entire variable domain, with the rest obtained from reference TRBV18 and TRBJ1-5, is as follows: NAGVMQNPRHLVRRRGQEARLRCSPMKGHSHVYWYRQLPEEGLKFMVYLQKENIIDESGMPKERFSAEFPKEGPSILRIQQVVRGDSAAYFCASSPHRVGQPQHFGDGTRLSIL.